This T cell receptor (beta chain) comes out of a study of beta chain features in type 1 diabetes. On this clone: Its antigen is not identified.

After removal of 5 bases from V and 4 bases from J, the junction contained 15 bases not matched to a gene. Germline V gives CDR1 LGHNA, CDR2 YNFKEQ. The CDR3 consists of 17 residues. The sequenced template was cDNA made from the entire isolated RNA. Assay: immunoSEQ multiplex PCR; the TCRdb copy retains only in-frame clones and omits some. The sample includes about 370,000 clones, around 9.6% of them seen just once. General study results and limits: Type 1 diabetes patients had TCRB CDR3s that were shorter (moderately but significantly so) in all four CD4+ subsets.

The chain links TRBV4-2 to TRBJ2-3, with 7 nucleotides matching TRBD2. The sequence was obtained from a man under 40 with type 1 diabetes. Sequenced material: central memory CD4+ T cells from blood. CDR3 nucleotides: TGTGCCAGCAGCTTAGCTGTCCAAGGCGGGAGCGCAGATACGCAGTATTTT. Translated: CASSLAVQGGSADTQYF.